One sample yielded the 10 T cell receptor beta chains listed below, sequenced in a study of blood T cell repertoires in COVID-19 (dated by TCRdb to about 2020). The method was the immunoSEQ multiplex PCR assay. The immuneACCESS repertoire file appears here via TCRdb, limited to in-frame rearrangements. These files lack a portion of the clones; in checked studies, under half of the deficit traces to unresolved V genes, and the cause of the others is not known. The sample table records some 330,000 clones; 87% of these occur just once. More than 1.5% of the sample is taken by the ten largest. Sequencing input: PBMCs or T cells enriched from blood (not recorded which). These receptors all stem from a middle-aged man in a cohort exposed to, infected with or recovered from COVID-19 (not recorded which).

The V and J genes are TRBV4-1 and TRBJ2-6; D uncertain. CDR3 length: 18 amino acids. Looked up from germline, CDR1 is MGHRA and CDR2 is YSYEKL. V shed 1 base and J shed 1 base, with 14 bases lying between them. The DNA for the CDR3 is TGCGCCAGCAGCCAAGGGATTTATCGGGTTTCTGGGGCCAACGTCCTGACTTTC. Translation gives CASSQGIYRVSGANVLTF.

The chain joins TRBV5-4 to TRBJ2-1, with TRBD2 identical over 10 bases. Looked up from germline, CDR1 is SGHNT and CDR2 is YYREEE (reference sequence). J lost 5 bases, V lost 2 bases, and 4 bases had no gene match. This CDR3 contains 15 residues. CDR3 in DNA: TGTGCCAGCAGCTTAGCGGGAGGGCCCCACAATGAGCAGTTCTTC. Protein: CASSLAGGPHNEQFF.

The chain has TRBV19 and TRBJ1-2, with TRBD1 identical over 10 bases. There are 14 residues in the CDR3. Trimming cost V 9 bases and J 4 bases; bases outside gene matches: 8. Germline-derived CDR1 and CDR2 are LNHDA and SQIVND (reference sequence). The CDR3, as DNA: TGTGCCAGCGCCCCAGGGGACAGGGGCTATGGCTACACCTTC. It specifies CASAPGDRGYGYTF.

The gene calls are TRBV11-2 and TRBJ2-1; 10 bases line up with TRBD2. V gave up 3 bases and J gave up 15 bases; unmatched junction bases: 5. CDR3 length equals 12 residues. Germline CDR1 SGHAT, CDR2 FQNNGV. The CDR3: CASSLIAGGRFF. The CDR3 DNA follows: TGTGCCAGCAGCTTGATAGCGGGGGGACGGTTCTTC.

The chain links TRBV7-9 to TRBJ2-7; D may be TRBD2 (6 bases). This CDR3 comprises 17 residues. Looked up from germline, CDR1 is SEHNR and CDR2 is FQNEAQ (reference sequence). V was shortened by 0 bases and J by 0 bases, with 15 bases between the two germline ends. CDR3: CASSLARVAEASYEQYF. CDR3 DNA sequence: TGTGCCAGCAGCTTAGCGCGAGTAGCGGAGGCCTCCTACGAGCAGTACTTC.

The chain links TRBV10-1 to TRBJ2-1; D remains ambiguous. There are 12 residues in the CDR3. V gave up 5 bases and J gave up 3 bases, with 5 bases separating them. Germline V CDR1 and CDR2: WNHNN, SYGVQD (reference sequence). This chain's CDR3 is CASSSRYNEQFF. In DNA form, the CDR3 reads TGCGCCAGCAGTAGCCGCTACAATGAGCAGTTCTTC.

CDR3 sequence (DNA): TGTGCCAGCAGCCATACGCGGACATATTCTTTCTCCTACGAGCAGTACTTC. Its translation is CASSHTRTYSFSYEQYF. V is TRBV3-1 (or the pseudogene TRBV3-2) and J is TRBJ2-7; a possible D gene is TRBD1 (5 bases). The CDR3 loop spans 17 amino acids. With 3 bases removed from V and 0 bases from J, the gap between germline ends came to 18 bases. From germline, CDR1 is LGHDT and CDR2 YNNKEL (reference sequence).

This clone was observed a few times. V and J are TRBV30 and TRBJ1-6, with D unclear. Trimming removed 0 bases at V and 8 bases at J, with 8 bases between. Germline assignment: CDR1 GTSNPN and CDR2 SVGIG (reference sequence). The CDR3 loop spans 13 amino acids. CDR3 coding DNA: TGTGCCTGGAGTGTGCAGGCTCATTCACCCCTCCACTTT. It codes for CAWSVQAHSPLHF.

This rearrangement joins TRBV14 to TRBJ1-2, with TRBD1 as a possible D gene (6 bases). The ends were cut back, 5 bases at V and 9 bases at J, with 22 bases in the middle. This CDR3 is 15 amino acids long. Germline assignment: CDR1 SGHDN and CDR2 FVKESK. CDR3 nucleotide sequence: TGTGCCAGCAGCACCCGACAGGCCCAGTTGGAGTGCTACACCTTC. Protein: CASSTRQAQLECYTF.

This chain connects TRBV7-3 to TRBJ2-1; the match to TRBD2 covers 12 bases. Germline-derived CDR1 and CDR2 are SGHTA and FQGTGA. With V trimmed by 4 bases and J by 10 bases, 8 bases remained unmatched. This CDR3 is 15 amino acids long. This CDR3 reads CASSSLGLAGREQFF. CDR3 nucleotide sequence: TGTGCCAGCAGCTCGTTGGGACTAGCGGGCCGGGAGCAGTTCTTC.